The sequence of this T cell receptor (beta chain) was determined in a study of blood T cell repertoires in COVID-19. Across the whole study: Some COVID-19 samples were acute and others convalescent; all came from the United States, Italy and Spain. Sample material is recorded as cDNA or gDNA derived from T cells, B-cell-depleted T cells, or PBMCs.

Assay used: immunoSEQ multiplex PCR; TCRdb lists only in-frame clones, some missing. Among over 45,000 clones, 85% were seen once, and the ten largest hold roughly 13%. About this clone itself: The sample contains more than one DNA sequence encoding this CDR3.

Per germline, CDR1 SGDLS and CDR2 YYNGEE. V was pared by 4 bases and J by 8 bases, with 15 bases of the junction left unmatched. The CDR3 is made up of 16 amino acids. The receptor comes from a human donor in a cohort sampled during active COVID-19. The sample comprised peripheral blood. The gene calls are TRBV9 and TRBJ1-2; TRBD1 agrees at 9 bases. The CDR3 sequence: CASSPRSGTGTYGYTF. CDR3 DNA: TGTGCCAGCAGCCCCCGCTCGGGGACAGGGACCTACGGCTACACCTTC.